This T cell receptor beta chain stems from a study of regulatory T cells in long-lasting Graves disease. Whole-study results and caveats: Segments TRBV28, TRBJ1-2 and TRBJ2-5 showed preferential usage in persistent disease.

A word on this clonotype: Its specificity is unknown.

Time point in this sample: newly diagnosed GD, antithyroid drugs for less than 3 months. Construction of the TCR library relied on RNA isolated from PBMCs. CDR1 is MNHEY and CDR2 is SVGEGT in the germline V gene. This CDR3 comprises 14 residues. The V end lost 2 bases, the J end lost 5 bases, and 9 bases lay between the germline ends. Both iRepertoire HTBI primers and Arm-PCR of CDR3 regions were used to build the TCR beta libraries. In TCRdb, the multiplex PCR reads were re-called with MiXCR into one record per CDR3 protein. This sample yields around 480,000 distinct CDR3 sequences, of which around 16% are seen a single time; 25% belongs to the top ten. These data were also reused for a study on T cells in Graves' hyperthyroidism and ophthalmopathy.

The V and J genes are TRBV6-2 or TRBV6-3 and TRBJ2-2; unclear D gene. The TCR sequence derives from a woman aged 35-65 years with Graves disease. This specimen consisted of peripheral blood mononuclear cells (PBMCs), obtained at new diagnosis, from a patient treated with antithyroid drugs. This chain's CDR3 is CASSYGVGTGELFF. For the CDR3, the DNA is TGTGCCAGCAGTTACGGGGTTGGGACCGGGGAGCTGTTTTTT.